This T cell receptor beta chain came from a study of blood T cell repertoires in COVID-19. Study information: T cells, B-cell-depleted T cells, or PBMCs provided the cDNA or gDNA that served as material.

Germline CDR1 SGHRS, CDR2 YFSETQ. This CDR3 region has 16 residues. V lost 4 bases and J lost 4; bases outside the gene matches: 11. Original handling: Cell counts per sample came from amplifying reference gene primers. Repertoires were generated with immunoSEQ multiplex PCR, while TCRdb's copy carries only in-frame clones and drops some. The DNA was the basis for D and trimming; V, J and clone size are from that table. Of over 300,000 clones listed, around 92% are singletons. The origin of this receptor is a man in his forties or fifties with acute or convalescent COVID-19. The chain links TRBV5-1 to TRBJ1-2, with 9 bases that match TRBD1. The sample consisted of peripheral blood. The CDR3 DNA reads TGCGCCAGCAGCCCAAAGGGACAGGGTTGGACCTATGGCTACACCTTC. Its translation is CASSPKGQGWTYGYTF.